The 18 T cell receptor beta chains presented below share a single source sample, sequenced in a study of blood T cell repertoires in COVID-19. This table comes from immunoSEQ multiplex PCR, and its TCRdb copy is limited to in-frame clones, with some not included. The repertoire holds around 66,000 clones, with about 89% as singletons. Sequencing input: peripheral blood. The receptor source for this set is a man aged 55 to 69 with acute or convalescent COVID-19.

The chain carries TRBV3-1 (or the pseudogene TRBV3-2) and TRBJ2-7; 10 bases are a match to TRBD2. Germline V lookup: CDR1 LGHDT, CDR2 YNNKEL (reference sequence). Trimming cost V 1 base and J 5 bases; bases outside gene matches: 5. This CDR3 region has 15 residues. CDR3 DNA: TGTGCCAGCAGCCAAGTCCAAGCGGGGGGGCACGAGCAGTACTTC. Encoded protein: CASSQVQAGGHEQYF.

CDR3 nucleotide sequence: TGTGCCAGCAGTTTCACCACTGACGAGCAGTACTTC. Protein sequence: CASSFTTDEQYF. The chain employs TRBV6-6 and TRBJ2-7; the D is unclear. Germline values: CDR1 MNHNY, CDR2 SVGAGI (reference sequence). Trimming took off 4 bases at V and 5 bases at J, with 9 bases between the two ends. This CDR3 comprises 12 residues.

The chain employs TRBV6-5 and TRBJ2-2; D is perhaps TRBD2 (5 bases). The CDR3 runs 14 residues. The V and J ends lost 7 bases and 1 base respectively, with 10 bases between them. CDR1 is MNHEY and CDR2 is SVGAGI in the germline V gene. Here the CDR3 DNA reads TGTGCCAGCAAGGGAGCAGGGAACACCGGGGAGCTGTTTTTT. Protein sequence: CASKGAGNTGELFF.

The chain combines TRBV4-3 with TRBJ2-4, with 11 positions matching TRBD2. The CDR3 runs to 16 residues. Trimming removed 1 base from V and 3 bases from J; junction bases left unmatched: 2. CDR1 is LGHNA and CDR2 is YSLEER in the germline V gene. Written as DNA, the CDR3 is TGCGCCAGCAGCCAAGGACTAGCGGGGATCAAAAACATTCAGTACTTC. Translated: CASSQGLAGIKNIQYF.

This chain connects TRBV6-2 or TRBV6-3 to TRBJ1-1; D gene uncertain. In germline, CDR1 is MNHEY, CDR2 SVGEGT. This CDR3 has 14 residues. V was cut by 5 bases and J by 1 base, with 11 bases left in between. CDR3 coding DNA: TGTGCCAGCAGTATCCATGTCCCGAACACTGAAGCTTTCTTT. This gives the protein CASSIHVPNTEAFF.

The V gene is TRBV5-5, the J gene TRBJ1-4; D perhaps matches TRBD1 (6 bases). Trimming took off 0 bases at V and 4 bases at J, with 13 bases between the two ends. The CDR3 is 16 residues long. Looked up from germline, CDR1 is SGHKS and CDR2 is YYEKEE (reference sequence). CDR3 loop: CASSLGVQGSNEKLFF. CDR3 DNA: TGTGCCAGCAGCTTGGGGGTCCAGGGGAGTAATGAAAAACTGTTTTTT.

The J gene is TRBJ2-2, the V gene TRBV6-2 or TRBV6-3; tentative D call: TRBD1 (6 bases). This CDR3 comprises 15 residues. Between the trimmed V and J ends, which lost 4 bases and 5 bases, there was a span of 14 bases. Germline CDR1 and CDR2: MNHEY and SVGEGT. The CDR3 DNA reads TGTGCCAGCAGTTTCGTCACAGGGTTTACCGGGGAGCTGTTTTTT. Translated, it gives CASSFVTGFTGELFF.

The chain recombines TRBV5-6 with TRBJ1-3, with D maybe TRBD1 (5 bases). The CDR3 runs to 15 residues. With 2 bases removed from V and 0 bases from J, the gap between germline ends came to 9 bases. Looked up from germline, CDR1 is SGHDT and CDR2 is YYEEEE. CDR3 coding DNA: TGTGCCAGCAGCTTTATAAGGGGCTCTGGAAACACCATATATTTT. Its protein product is CASSFIRGSGNTIYF.

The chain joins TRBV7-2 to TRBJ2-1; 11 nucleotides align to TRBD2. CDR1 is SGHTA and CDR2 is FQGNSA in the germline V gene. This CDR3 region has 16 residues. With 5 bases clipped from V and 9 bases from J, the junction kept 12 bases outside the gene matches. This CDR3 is CASSPQLAGEFGEQFF. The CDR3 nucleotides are TGTGCCAGCAGCCCTCAACTAGCGGGGGAGTTCGGTGAGCAGTTCTTC.

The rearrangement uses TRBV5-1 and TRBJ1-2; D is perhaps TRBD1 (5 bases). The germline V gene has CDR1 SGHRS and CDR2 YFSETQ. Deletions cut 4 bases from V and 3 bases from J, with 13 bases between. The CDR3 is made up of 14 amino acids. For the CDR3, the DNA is TGCGCCAGCAGCATCGGGGACTGGGACTATGGCTACACCTTC. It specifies CASSIGDWDYGYTF.

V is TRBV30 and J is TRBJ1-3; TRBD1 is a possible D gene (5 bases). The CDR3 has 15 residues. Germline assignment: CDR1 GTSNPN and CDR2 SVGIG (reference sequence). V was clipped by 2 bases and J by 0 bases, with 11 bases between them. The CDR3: CAWSLGGISGNTIYF. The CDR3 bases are TGTGCCTGGAGTTTGGGGGGGATCTCTGGAAACACCATATATTTT.

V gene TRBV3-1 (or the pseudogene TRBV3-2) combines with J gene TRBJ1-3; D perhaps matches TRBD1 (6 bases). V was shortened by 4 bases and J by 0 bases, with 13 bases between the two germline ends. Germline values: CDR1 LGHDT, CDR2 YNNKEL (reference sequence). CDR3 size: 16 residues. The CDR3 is CASSLGGPSSGNTIYF. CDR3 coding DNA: TGTGCCAGCAGCCTTGGGGGCCCTAGCTCTGGAAACACCATATATTTT.

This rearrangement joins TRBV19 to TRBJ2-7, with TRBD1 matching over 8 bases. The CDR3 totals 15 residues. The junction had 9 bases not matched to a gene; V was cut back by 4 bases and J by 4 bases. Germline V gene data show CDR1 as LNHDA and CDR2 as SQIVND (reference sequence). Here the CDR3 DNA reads TGTGCCAGTAGTAATAAGGGGACAGGCCCATACGAGCAGTACTTC. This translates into CASSNKGTGPYEQYF.

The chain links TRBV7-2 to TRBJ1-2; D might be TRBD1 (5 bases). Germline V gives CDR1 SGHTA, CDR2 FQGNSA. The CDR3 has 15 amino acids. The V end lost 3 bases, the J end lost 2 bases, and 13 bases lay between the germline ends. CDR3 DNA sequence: TGTGCCAGCAGCTTCGGGGGGGGTGGAAACTATGGCTACACCTTC. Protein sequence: CASSFGGGGNYGYTF.

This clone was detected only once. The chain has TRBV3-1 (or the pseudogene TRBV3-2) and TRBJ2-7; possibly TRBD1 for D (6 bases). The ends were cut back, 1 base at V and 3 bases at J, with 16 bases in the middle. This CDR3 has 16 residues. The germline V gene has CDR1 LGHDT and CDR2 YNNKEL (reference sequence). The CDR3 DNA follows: TGTGCCAGCAGCCAAGGGGAAAAGACAGGCGACTACGAGCAGTACTTC. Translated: CASSQGEKTGDYEQYF.

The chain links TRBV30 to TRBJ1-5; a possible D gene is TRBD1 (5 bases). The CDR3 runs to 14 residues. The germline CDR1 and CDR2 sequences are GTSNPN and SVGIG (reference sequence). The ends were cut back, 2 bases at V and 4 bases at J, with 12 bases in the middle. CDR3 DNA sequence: TGTGCCTGGAGTACCCTAGGGGTAAATCAGCCCCAGCATTTT. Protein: CAWSTLGVNQPQHF.

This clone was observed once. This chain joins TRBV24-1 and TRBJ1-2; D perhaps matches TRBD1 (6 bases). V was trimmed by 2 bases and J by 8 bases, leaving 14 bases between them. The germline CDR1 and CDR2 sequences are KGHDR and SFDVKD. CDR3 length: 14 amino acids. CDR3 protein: CATSDYPQGSGYTF. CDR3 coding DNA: TGTGCCACCAGTGATTACCCTCAGGGGAGCGGCTACACCTTC.

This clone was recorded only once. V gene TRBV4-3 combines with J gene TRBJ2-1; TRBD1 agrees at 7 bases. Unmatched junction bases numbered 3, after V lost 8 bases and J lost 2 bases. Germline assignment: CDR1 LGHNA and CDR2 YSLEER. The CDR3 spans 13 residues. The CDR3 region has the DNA TGCGCCAGCGGGGACAGTACCTACAATGAGCAGTTCTTC. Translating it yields CASGDSTYNEQFF.